These T cell receptor beta chains were read from a single sample in a study of early T cells in non-severe SARS-CoV-2 infection. TCRdb re-called the 5' RACE reads through MiXCR, storing one row per CDR3 protein. The sample contains roughly 75,000 distinct CDR3 sequences, 12% of which appear only once. Sequences were obtained from whole blood. Source of these receptors: an adult who was a healthcare worker with PCR-confirmed SARS-CoV-2 infection or an uninfected control (not recorded which). The CDR3 runs from the conserved cysteine through the conserved F or W. Each record gives: J gene, V gene, clone size, D gene, CDR3 DNA, CDR3 protein. The D gene is left open where the match is weak. Clone size is shown for a subset of rows, as once, few, many or a class of expanded clone.

>TRBJ2-3|TRBV5-4|NA|TRBD1
TGTGCCAGCAGCTTGGACAGGGGAAGCACAGATACGCAGTATTTT
CASSLDRGSTDTQYF
>TRBJ1-4|TRBV18|NA|TRBD1
TGTGCCAGCTCACCCGGACAGGGGGAAAAACTGTTTTTT
CASSPGQGEKLFF
>TRBJ2-7|TRBV30|many|NA
TGTGCCTGGAGCAGACGACAGTACGAGCAGTACTTC
CAWSRRQYEQYF
>TRBJ1-2|TRBV7-9|many|TRBD1
TGTGCCAGCAGCATAGGACAGGGACGGGCTCACTATGGCTACACCTTC
CASSIGQGRAHYGYTF
>TRBJ2-2|TRBV7-2|many|NA
TGTGCCAGCCGGGGAGACCCCGGGGGATACACCGGGGAGCTGTTTTTT
CASRGDPGGYTGELFF
>TRBJ1-2|TRBV12-3/TRBV12-4|few|NA
TGTGCCAGCAGGTTGTCCTGGGTGGATGGCTACACCTTC
CASRLSWVDGYTF
>TRBJ2-7|TRBV29-1|many|TRBD2
TGCAGCGTCCGATCAAGCGGGGCCCCCTCCTACGAGCAGTACTTC
CSVRSSGAPSYEQYF
>TRBJ1-3|TRBV7-2|few|NA
TGTGCCAGCAGCTTGTCGCGGGGGTTCTCTGGAAACACCATATATTTT
CASSLSRGFSGNTIYF
>TRBJ2-3|TRBV12-3/TRBV12-4|NA|NA
TGTGCCAGCAGTTTAAGCACAGGGAGTTCAGATACGCAGTATTTT
CASSLSTGSSDTQYF
>TRBJ1-6|TRBV7-9|few|NA
TGTGCCAGCAGCTTAGCCGCGAGGGATTCACCCCTCCACTTT
CASSLAARDSPLHF
>TRBJ2-1|TRBV7-6|few|TRBD2
TGTGCCAGCAGCTTCGGACTAGCGGACAATGAGCAGTTCTTC
CASSFGLADNEQFF
>TRBJ1-2|TRBV12-3/TRBV12-4|many|NA
TGTGCCAGCAGTGATTTTGAGGGCGCGCACTATGGCTACACCTTC
CASSDFEGAHYGYTF
>TRBJ1-1|TRBV28|many|NA
TGTGCCAGCGGTCCAGTGAACACTGAAGCTTTCTTT
CASGPVNTEAFF
>TRBJ2-5|TRBV9|few|TRBD1
TGTGCCAGCAGCTGGGACAGGGGTTCAGAGACCCAGTACTTC
CASSWDRGSETQYF
>TRBJ2-2|TRBV29-1|NA|TRBD2
TGCAGCGTACGGACTAGCGGGAACACCGGGGAGCTGTTTTTT
CSVRTSGNTGELFF
>TRBJ2-1|TRBV29-1|many|NA
TGCAGCGTTGTTACCAACAATGAGCAGTTCTTC
CSVVTNNEQFF
>TRBJ2-6|TRBV15|NA|TRBD1
TGTGCCACCAGCAGAGATTTTCCGGGACAGGGTGCTGGGGCCAACGTCCTGACTTTC
CATSRDFPGQGAGANVLTF
>TRBJ2-3|TRBV20-1|NA|NA
TGCAGTGCTAGATACCCGGGGACGGCTACTAGCACAGATACGCAGTATTTT
CSARYPGTATSTDTQYF
>TRBJ2-3|TRBV27|NA|TRBD2
TGTGCCAGCAGGGGACTAGCGGGAGGCACAAATACGCAGTATTTT
CASRGLAGGTNTQYF
>TRBJ2-1|TRBV9|NA|TRBD2
TGTGCCAGCAGCGAAGGCGGGAGGACCTACAATGAGCAGTTCTTC
CASSEGGRTYNEQFF
>TRBJ2-7|TRBV19|NA|NA
TGTGCCAGTAGTATAGGAGGTAGCGGCTCCTACGAGCAGTACTTC
CASSIGGSGSYEQYF
>TRBJ2-3|TRBV29-1|NA|TRBD2
TGCAGCGTTGCAAGCGGGGGAGGCACAGATACGCAGTATTTT
CSVASGGGTDTQYF
>TRBJ1-1|TRBV28|NA|NA
TGTGCCAGCCCTAAATCTTCGCCGAGCCAAAGGACTGAAGCTTTCTTT
CASPKSSPSQRTEAFF
>TRBJ1-5|TRBV7-9|many|NA
TGTGCCAGCAGCTTAGAGACGGGCCTTCAGCATTTT
CASSLETGLQHF
>TRBJ1-2|TRBV29-1|NA|NA
TGCAGCATTTCGGAGCATGGCTACACCTTC
CSISEHGYTF
>TRBJ2-1|TRBV20-1|many|NA
TGCAGCGGGGGACACAATGAGCAGTTCTTC
CSGGHNEQFF
>TRBJ2-2|TRBV7-9|many|NA
TGTGCCAGCAGGCACCCCGGGTCCGGAGGCGGGGAGCTGTTTTTT
CASRHPGSGGGELFF
>TRBJ1-4|TRBV6-5|many|NA
TGTGCCAGCAGTTACCGGCAGTCTAATGAAAAACTGTTTTTT
CASSYRQSNEKLFF
>TRBJ1-6|TRBV7-3|NA|NA
TGTGCCAGCAGCTTAGGCCAGGCGGGGAATTCACCCCTCCACTTT
CASSLGQAGNSPLHF
>TRBJ2-5|TRBV7-2|NA|TRBD2
TGTGCCAGCCGGGGGGACCAAGAGACCCAGTACTTC
CASRGDQETQYF
>TRBJ2-7|TRBV7-9|NA|NA
TGTGCCAGCAGCCCCGGGAGTGGCTCCTACGAGCAGTACTTC
CASSPGSGSYEQYF
>TRBJ2-5|TRBV6-2/TRBV6-3|NA|NA
TGTGCCAGCAGTTACTACGCGGGAGAGACCCAGTACTTC
CASSYYAGETQYF
>TRBJ2-7|TRBV18|NA|TRBD2
TGTGCCAGCTCACCACTACTAGCGGGAGGGGGCAACGAGCAGTACTTC
CASSPLLAGGGNEQYF
>TRBJ2-1|TRBV19|NA|TRBD2
TGTGCCAGTAGCCTGGTCGGCGGGAGGGACAATGAGCAGTTCTTC
CASSLVGGRDNEQFF
>TRBJ2-2|TRBV14|NA|NA
TGTGCCAGCAGCCAAGTCATCAGGGCGAACACCGGGGAGCTGTTTTTT
CASSQVIRANTGELFF
>TRBJ2-7|TRBV7-9|many|TRBD2
TGTGCCAGCAGTTACATACTAGCGGAGACCTCCTACGAGCAGTACTTC
CASSYILAETSYEQYF